This TCR beta chain was found in a study of technical replicates of blood from a few donors (TCRdb year 2017). With regard to this clone: This clone's antigen is unknown. No base-level quality is on record; no much larger clone is a single base apart.

The V and J ends are trimmed by 0 bases and 4 bases, leaving 12 bases between them. The CDR3 goes from the cysteine to the phenylalanine over 15 residues. Only CDR3 DNA is held: 45 bases, read in frame from base 1. The CDR1 and CDR2 encoded by the germline V gene (reference sequence) are SGHNT and YYREEE. Library construction relied on the immunoSEQ multiplex PCR assay. TCRdb holds this immuneACCESS table with in-frame rearrangements only. Some clones are missing; in checked studies, unresolved V genes explain under half, and the rest has no known cause. This sample holds 60,000 to 85,000 clones; roughly 92% were observed only once. The biggest ten clones account for about 0.4% of the sample.

Specimen: T cells isolated from PBMCs. The receptor was derived from a human donor in good health. The chain is made from TRBV5-4 and TRBJ2-3, and perhaps TRBD2 as D gene, on 6 matching bases. The CDR3 region has the sequence CASSLAGVVSDTQYF. The DNA sequence is TGTGCCAGCAGCTTGGCGGGAGTTGTGTCAGATACGCAGTATTTT.